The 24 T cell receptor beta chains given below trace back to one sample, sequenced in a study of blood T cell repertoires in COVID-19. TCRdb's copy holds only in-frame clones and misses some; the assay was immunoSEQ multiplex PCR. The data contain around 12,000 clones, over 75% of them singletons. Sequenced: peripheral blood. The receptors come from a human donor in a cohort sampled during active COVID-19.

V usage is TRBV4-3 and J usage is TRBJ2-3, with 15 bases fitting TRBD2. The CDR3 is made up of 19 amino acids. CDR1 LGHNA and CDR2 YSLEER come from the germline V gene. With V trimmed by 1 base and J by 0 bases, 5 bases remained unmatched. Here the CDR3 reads CASSQVKGLAGGSTDTQYF. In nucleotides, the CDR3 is TGCGCCAGCAGCCAAGTGAAGGGACTAGCGGGGGGAAGCACAGATACGCAGTATTTT.

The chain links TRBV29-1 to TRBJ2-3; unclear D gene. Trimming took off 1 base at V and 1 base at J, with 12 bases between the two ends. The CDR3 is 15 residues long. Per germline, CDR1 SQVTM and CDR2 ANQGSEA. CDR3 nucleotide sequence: TGCAGCGTTGAAGGGCGGAGTGGAGGCACAGATACGCAGTATTTT. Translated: CSVEGRSGGTDTQYF.

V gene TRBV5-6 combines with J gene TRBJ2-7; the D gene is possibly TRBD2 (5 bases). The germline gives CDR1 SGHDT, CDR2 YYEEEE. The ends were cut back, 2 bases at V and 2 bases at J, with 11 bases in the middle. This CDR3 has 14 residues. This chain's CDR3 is CASSLRLPPYEQYF. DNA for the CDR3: TGTGCCAGCAGCTTACGACTACCTCCCTACGAGCAGTACTTC.

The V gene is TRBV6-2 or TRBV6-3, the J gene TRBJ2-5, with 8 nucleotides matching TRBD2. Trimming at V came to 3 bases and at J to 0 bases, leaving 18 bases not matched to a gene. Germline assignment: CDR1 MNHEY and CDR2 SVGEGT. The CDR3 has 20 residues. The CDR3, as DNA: TGTGCCAGCAGTTATCGAGGGGAGTTTTGGGTAGCGGGGAACCAAGAGACCCAGTACTTC. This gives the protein CASSYRGEFWVAGNQETQYF.

Written as DNA, the CDR3 is TGTGCCAGTACTCGTGGTGGCGGGCTCACCGGGGAGCTGTTTTTT. It translates to CASTRGGGLTGELFF. The chain has TRBV19 and TRBJ2-2; a possible D gene is TRBD2 (5 bases). Germline CDR1 reads LNHDA; CDR2 reads SQIVND (reference sequence). V was trimmed by 7 bases and J by 4 bases, leaving 16 bases between them. This CDR3 spans 15 amino acids.

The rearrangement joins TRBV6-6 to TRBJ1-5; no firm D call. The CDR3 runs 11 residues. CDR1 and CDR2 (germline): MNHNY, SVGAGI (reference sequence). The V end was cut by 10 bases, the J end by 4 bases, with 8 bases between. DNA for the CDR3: TGTGCCACTGGGAGGAATCAGCCCCAGCATTTT. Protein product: CATGRNQPQHF.

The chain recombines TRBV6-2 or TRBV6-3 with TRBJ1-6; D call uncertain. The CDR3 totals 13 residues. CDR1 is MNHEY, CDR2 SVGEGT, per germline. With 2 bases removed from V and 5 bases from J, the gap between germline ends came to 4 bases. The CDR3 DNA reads TGTGCCAGCAGTTACAGCGATAATTCACCCCTCCACTTT. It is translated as CASSYSDNSPLHF.

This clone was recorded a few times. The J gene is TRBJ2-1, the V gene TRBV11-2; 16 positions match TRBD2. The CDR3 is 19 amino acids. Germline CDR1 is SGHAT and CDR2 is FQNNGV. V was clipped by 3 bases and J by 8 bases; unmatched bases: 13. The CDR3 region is CASSFYSGTSGRDGDEQFF. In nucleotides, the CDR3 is TGTGCCAGCAGCTTTTACTCCGGGACTAGCGGGAGGGACGGGGATGAGCAGTTCTTC.

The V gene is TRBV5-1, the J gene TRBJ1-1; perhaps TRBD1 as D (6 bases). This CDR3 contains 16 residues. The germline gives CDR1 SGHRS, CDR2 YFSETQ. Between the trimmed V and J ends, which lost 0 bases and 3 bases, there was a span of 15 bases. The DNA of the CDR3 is TGCGCCAGCAGCTTGGGCGGGGGGGCGGTTGACACTGAAGCTTTCTTT. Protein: CASSLGGGAVDTEAFF.

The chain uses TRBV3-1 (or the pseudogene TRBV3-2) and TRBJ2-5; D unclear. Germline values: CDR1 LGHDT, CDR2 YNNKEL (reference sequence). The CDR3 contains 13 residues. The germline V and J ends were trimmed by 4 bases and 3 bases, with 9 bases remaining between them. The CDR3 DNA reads TGTGCCAGCAGCCGGGCTTTCAAAGAGACCCAGTACTTC. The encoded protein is CASSRAFKETQYF.

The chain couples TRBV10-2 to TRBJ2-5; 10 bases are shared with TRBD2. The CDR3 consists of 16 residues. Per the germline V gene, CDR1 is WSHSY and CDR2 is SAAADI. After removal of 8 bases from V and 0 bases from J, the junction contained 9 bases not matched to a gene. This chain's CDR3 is CASSGAGGPDQETQYF. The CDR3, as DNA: TGCGCCAGCTCAGGAGCGGGGGGGCCCGACCAAGAGACCCAGTACTTC.

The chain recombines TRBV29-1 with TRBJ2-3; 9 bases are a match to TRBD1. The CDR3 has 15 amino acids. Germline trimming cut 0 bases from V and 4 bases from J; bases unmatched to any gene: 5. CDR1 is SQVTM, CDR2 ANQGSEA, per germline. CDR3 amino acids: CSVEEGTGSPDTQYF. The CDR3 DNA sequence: TGCAGCGTTGAAGAAGGGACAGGGAGCCCAGATACGCAGTATTTT.

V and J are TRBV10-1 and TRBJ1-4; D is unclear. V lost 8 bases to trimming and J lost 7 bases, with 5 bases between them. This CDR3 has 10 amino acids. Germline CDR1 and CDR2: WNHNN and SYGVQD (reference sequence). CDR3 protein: CASGREKLFF. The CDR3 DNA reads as TGCGCCAGCGGCCGTGAAAAACTGTTTTTT.

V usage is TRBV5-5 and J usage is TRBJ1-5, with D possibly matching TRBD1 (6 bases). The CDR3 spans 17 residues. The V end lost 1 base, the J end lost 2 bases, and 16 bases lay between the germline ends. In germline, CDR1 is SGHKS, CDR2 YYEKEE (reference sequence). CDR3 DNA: TGTGCCAGCAGCTTGTATGGGCAGGGGAGAGGCAATCAGCCCCAGCATTTT. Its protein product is CASSLYGQGRGNQPQHF. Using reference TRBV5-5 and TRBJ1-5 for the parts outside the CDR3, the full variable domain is DAGVTQSPTHLIKTRGQQVTLRCSPISGHKSVSWYQQVLGQGPQFIFQYYEKEERGRGNFPDRFSARQFPNYSSELNVNALLLGDSALYLCASSLYGQGRGNQPQHFGDGTRLSIL.

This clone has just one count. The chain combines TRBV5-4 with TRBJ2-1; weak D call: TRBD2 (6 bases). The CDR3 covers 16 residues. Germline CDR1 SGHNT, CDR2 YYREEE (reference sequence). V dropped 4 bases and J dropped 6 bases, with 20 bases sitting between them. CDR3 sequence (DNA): TGTGCCAGCAGCCTGGGAGGTTCTACATTAGGCAATGAGCAGTTCTTC. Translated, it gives CASSLGGSTLGNEQFF.

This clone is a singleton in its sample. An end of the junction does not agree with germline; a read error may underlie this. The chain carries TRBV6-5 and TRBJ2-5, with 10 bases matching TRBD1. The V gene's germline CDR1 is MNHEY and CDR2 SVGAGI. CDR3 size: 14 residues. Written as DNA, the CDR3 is TGTGCCAGCAGACTGGGACAGGGGCAAGGGACCCAGTACTTC. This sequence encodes CASRLGQGQGTQYF.

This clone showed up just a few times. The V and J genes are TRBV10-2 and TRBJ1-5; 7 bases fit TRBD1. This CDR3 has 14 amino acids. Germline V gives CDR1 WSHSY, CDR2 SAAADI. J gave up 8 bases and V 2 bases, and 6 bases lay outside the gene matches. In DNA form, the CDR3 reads TGCGCCAGCAGTGAGAGGGACAGTGGGAAGCCCCAGCATTTT. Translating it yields CASSERDSGKPQHF.

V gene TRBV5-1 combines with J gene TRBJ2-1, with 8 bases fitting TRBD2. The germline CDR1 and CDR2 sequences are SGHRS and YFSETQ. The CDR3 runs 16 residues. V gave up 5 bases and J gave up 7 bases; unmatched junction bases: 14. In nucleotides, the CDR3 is TGCGCCAGCAGTGTGGGATTTGGCCAGCGGGGGAATGAGCAGTTCTTC. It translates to CASSVGFGQRGNEQFF.

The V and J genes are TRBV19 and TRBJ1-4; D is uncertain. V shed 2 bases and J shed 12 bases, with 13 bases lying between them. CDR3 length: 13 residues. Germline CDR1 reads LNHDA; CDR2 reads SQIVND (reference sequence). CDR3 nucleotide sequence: TGTGCCAGTAGTATAATGGGCCCTACCGAACTGTTTTTT. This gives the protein CASSIMGPTELFF.

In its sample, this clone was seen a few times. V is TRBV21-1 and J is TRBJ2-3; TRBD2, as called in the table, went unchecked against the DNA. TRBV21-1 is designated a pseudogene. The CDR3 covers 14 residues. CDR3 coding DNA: TGTGCCAGCAGCAATAGCGGTAGCACAGATACGCAGTATTTT. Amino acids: CASSNSGSTDTQYF.

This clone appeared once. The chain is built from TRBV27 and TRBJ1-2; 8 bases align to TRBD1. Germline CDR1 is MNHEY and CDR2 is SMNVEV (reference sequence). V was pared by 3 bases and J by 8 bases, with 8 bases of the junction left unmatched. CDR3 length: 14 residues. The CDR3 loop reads CASSLKAGGRGYTF. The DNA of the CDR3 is TGTGCCAGCAGTTTGAAGGCAGGGGGCAGGGGCTACACCTTC.

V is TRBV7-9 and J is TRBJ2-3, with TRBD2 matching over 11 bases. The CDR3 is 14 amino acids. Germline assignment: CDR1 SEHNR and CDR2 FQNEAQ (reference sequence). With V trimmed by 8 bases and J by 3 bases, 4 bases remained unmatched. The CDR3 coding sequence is TGTGCCAGCGTTGGGACTAGCGGAACAGATACGCAGTATTTT. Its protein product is CASVGTSGTDTQYF.

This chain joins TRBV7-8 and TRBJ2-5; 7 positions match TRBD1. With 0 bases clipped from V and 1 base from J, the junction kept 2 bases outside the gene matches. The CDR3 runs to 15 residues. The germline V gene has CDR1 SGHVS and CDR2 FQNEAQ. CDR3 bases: TGTGCCAGCAGCTTAGCGGACAGGTCCCAAGAGACCCAGTACTTC. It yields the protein CASSLADRSQETQYF.

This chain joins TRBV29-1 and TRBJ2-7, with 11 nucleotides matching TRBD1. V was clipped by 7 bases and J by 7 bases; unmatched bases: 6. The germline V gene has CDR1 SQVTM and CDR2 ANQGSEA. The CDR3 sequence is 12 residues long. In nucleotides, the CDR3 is TGCAGCGCCGGACAGGGGGCCTGGGAGCAGTACTTC. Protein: CSAGQGAWEQYF.